The present T cell receptor (beta chain) was sequenced within a study of CD4 and CD8 cells across lung adenocarcinoma regions. Samples came from patients with localized non-small cell lung adenocarcinoma. This clonotype was observed a handful of times. The CDR3 spans 15 residues. Trimming shortened V by 6 bases and J by 0 bases, and 15 bases separated the two germline ends. TCRdb reprocessed the PCR reads with MiXCR, giving one entry per CDR3 protein. This table has some 23,000 distinct CDR3 sequences, less than 60% appearing once. The sequencing input was CD8+ T cells from the center of a lung tumor. The source is a male donor with lung adenocarcinoma. The CD4 and CD8 labels of this study may be unreliable. The chain employs TRBV6-7 and TRBJ2-7; D perhaps matches TRBD2 (6 bases). TRBV6-7 belongs to the ORF category, with a function that is uncertain. CDR3 sequence (DNA): TGTGCCAGCAGATTAGCGGAACCGAGCTCCTACGAGCAGTACTTC. Translating gives CASRLAEPSSYEQYF.